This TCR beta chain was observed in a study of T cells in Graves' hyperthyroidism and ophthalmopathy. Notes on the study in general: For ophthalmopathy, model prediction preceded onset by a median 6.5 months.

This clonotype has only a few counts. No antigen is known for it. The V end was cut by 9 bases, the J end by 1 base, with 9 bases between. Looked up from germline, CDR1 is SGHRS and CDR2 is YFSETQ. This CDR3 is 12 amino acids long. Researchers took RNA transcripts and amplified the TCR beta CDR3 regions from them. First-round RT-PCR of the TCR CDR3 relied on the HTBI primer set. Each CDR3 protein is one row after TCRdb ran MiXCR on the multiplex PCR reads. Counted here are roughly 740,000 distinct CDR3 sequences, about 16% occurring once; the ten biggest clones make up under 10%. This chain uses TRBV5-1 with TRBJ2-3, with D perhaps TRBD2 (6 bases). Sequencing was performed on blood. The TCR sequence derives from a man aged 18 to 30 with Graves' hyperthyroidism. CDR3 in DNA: TGCGCCAACCCGGGGGGCACAGATACGCAGTATTTT. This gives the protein CANPGGTDTQYF.